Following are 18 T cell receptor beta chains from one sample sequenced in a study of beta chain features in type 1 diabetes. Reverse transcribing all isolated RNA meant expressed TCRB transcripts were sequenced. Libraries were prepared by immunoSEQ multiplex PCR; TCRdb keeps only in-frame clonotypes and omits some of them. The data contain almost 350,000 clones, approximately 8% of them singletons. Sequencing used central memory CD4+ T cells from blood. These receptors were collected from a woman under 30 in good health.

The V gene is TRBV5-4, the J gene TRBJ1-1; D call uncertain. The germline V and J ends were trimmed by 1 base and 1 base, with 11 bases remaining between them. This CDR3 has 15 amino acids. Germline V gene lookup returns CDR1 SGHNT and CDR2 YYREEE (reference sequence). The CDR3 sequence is CASSLSQGRNTEAFF. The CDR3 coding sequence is TGTGCCAGCAGCTTGTCCCAAGGACGGAACACTGAAGCTTTCTTT.

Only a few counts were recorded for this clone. The CDR3 region has the DNA TGCGCCAGCAGCAGGGGACTAGCGGGAGGTCAGGACAATGAGCAGTTCTTC. Protein product: CASSRGLAGGQDNEQFF. The chain employs TRBV4-3 and TRBJ2-1; TRBD2 aligns across 15 bases. Unmatched junction bases numbered 7, after V lost 5 bases and J lost 5 bases. CDR1 is LGHNA, CDR2 YSLEER, per germline. The CDR3 covers 17 residues.

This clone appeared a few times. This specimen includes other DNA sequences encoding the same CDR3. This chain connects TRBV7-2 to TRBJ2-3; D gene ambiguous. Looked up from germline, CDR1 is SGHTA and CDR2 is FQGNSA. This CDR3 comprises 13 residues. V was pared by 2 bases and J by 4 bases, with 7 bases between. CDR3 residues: CASSLSRSDTQYF. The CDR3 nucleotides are TGTGCCAGCAGCTTATCGCGGTCAGATACGCAGTATTTT.

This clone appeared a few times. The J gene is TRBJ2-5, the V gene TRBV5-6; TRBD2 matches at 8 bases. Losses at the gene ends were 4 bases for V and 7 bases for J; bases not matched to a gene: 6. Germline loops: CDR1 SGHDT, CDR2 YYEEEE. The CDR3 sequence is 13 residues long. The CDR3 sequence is CASSLGTSRTQYF. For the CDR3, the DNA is TGTGCCAGCAGCCTCGGGACTAGTCGGACCCAGTACTTC.

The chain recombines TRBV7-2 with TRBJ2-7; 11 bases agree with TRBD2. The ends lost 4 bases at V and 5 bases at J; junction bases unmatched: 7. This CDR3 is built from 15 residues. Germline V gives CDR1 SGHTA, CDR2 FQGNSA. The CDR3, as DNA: TGTGCCAGCAGCTCCAGGACTAGCGGGTCGGACGAGCAGTACTTC. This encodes CASSSRTSGSDEQYF.

CDR3 amino acids: CAIGGAGISTDTQYF. CDR3 in DNA: TGTGCCATCGGGGGTGCGGGAATAAGCACAGATACGCAGTATTTT. The chain employs TRBV10-3 and TRBJ2-3; TRBD2 might be the D (6 bases). Trimming shortened V by 8 bases and J by 0 bases, and 15 bases separated the two germline ends. This CDR3 region has 15 residues. Germline V lookup: CDR1 ENHRY, CDR2 SYGVKD.

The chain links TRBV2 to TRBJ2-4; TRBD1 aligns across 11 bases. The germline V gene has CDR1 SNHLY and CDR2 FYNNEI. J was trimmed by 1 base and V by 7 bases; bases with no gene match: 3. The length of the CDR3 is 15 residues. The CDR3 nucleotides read TGTGCCAGCAAAGGACAGGGGGCTGCCAAAAACATTCAGTACTTC. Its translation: CASKGQGAAKNIQYF.

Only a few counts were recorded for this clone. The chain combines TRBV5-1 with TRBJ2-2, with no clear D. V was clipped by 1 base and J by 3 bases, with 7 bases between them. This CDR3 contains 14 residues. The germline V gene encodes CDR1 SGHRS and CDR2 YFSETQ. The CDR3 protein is CASSLRAYTGELFF. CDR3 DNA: TGCGCCAGCAGCTTGAGGGCCTACACCGGGGAGCTGTTTTTT. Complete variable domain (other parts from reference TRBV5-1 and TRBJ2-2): KAGVTQTPRYLIKTRGQQVTLSCSPISGHRSVSWYQQTPGQGLQFLFEYFSETQRNKGNFPGRFSGRQFSNSRSEMNVSTLELGDSALYLCASSLRAYTGELFFGEGSRLTVL.

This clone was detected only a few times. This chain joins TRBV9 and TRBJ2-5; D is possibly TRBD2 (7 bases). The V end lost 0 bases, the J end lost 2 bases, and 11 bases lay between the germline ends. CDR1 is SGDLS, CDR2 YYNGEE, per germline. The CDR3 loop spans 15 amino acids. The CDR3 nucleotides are TGTGCCAGCAGCGTAGGTGGGAGGGGGCAAGAGACCCAGTACTTC. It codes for CASSVGGRGQETQYF.

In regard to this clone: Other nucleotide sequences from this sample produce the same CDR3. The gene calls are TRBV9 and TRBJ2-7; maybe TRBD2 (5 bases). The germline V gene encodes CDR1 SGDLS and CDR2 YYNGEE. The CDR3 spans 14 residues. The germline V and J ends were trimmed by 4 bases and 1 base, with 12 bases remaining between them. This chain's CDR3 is CASSPRAQSYEQYF. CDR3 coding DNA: TGTGCCAGCAGCCCGCGGGCCCAATCCTACGAGCAGTACTTC.

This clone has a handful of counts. Here the CDR3 reads CASSLSGLGQGAGELFF. CDR3 nucleotide sequence: TGTGCCAGCAGCTTAAGCGGTTTGGGTCAGGGCGCCGGGGAGCTGTTTTTT. V usage is TRBV7-3 and J usage is TRBJ2-2; D possibly corresponds to TRBD1 (5 bases). The CDR3 is 17 residues long. Germline CDR1 SGHTA, CDR2 FQGTGA. Trimming stripped 1 base from V and 6 bases from J, with 18 bases between.

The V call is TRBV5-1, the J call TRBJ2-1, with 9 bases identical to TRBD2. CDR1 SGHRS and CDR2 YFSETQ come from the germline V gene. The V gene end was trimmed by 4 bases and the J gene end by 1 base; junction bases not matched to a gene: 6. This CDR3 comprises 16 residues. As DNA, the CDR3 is TGCGCCAGCAGCCCGGACGCGGGAGGGTCCTACAATGAGCAGTTCTTC. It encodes CASSPDAGGSYNEQFF.

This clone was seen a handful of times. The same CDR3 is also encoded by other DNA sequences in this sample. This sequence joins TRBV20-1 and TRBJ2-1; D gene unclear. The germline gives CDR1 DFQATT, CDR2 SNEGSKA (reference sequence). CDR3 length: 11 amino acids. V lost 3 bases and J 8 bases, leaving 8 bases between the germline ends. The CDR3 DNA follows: TGCAGTGCTAGCAGTCGGGATGAGCAGTTCTTC. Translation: CSASSRDEQFF.

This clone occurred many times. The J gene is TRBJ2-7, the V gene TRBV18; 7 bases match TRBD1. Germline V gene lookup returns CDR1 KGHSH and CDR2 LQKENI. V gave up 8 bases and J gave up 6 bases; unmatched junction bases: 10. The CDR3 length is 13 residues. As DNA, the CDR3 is TGTGCCAGCCGCGACGACAGGGCCGGCGAGCAGTACTTC. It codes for CASRDDRAGEQYF. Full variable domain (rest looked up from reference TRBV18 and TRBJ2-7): NAGVMQNPRHLVRRRGQEARLRCSPMKGHSHVYWYRQLPEEGLKFMVYLQKENIIDESGMPKERFSAEFPKEGPSILRIQQVVRGDSAAYFCASRDDRAGEQYFGPGTRLTVT.

The CDR3 sequence: CASSVSTTRPMQFF. For the CDR3, the DNA is TGTGCCAGCAGCGTCTCTACGACTAGGCCGATGCAGTTCTTC. The V and J genes are TRBV6-6 and TRBJ2-1; the D gene is possibly TRBD2 (6 bases). The V end was cut by 6 bases, the J end by 12 bases, with 21 bases between. CDR3 size: 14 residues. Per germline, CDR1 MNHNY and CDR2 SVGAGI (reference sequence).

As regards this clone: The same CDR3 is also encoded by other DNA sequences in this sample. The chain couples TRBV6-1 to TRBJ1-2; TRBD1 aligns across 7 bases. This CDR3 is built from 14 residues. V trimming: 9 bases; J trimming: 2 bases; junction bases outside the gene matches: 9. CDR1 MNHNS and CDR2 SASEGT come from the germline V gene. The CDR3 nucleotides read TGTGCCAGTCAGTCAGGGGGGACAAACTATGGCTACACCTTC. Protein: CASQSGGTNYGYTF.

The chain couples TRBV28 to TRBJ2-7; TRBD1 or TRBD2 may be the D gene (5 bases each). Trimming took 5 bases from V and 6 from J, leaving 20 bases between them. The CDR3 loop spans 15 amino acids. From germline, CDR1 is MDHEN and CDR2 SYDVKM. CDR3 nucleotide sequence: TGTGCCAGCAGTCCGCCAGGGAATTGGGGGTTCGAGCAGTACTTC. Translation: CASSPPGNWGFEQYF.

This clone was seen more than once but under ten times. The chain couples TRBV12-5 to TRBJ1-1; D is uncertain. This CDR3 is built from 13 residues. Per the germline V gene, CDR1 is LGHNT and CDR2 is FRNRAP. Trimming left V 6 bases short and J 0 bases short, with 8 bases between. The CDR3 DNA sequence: TGTGCTAGTGGCCCCGACGTGAACACTGAAGCTTTCTTT. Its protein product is CASGPDVNTEAFF. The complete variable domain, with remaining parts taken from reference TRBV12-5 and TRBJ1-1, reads DARVTQTPRHKVTEMGQEVTMRCQPILGHNTVFWYRQTMMQGLELLAYFRNRAPLDDSGMPKDRFSAEMPDATLATLKIQPSEPRDSAVYFCASGPDVNTEAFFGQGTRLTVV.